Presented here are 10 T cell receptor beta chains from one specimen sequenced in a study of Ad26.COV2.S vaccination and SARS-CoV-2 variants. Profiled with immunoSEQ multiplex PCR; TCRdb holds only in-frame clones, not every one. The sample yields 300,000 to 350,000 clones, 88% seen once. Described treatment: some 20 received Ad26.COV2.S at low or high dose, single or two shots; roughly five received placebo; per-sample allocation not given. Following the first vaccine or placebo injection, samples were taken on day 63. Sequencing was performed on peripheral blood, taken in a trial of Ad26.COV2.S vaccine versus placebo. The receptors were gathered from a person aged 18-65 years who received the Ad26.COV2.S COVID-19 vaccine or a placebo.

CDR3 DNA sequence: TGTGCCTGGAGTCCTGGGGGCGCGGGACTAGCGGGATACAATGAGCAGTTCTTC. It encodes CAWSPGGAGLAGYNEQFF. The J gene is TRBJ2-1, the V gene TRBV30; 13 nucleotides match TRBD2. Germline V CDR1 and CDR2: GTSNPN, SVGIG (reference sequence). The junction had 11 bases not matched to a gene; V was cut back by 2 bases and J by 4 bases. The CDR3 consists of 18 residues.

This clone was detected once. The sample has other DNA sequences that encode this CDR3 too. The chain has TRBV7-2 and TRBJ2-7; no definite D call. The germline V gene encodes CDR1 SGHTA and CDR2 FQGNSA. The CDR3 is 12 amino acids. The V end was cut by 1 base, the J end by 4 bases, with 5 bases between. CDR3 protein: CASSLVGYEQYF. The CDR3 coding sequence is TGTGCCAGCAGCTTAGTAGGGTACGAGCAGTACTTC.

The chain joins TRBV12-5 to TRBJ1-4, with 8 bases fitting TRBD1. CDR3 size: 15 residues. The V segment lost 5 bases and the J segment 6 bases; nucleotides outside the gene matches: 8. CDR1 and CDR2 (germline): LGHNT, FRNRAP. CDR3 residues: CASGPGTGFDEKLFF. In DNA form, the CDR3 reads TGTGCTAGTGGTCCCGGGACAGGATTTGATGAAAAACTGTTTTTT.

This clone appeared once. The genes are TRBV28 and TRBJ2-3, with unresolved D. V shed 5 bases and J shed 0 bases, with 6 bases lying between them. CDR1 MDHEN and CDR2 SYDVKM come from the germline V gene. CDR3 length: 13 amino acids. CDR3 in DNA: TGTGCCAGCAGTCCTTCTAGCACAGATACGCAGTATTTT. Translating it yields CASSPSSTDTQYF.

The chain uses TRBV4-2 and TRBJ1-5; no reliable D call. Between the trimmed V and J ends, which lost 0 bases and 0 bases, there was a span of 9 bases. This CDR3 spans 16 amino acids. CDR1 is LGHNA, CDR2 YNFKEQ, per germline. DNA for the CDR3: TGTGCCAGCAGCCAAGATGTTGCAGCTAGCAATCAGCCCCAGCATTTT. Protein product: CASSQDVAASNQPQHF.

This rearrangement joins TRBV5-6 to TRBJ1-2; D possibly corresponds to TRBD1 (5 bases). The CDR3 is made up of 15 amino acids. V was cut by 3 bases and J by 4 bases, with 16 bases left in between. Germline V lookup: CDR1 SGHDT, CDR2 YYEEEE. The CDR3 DNA reads TGTGCCAGCAGCTCGGGGACCTCGGGGAGCTATGGCTACACCTTC. This sequence encodes CASSSGTSGSYGYTF.

The chain recombines TRBV7-8 with TRBJ1-2; D unresolved. The CDR3 covers 15 residues. The germline V gene has CDR1 SGHVS and CDR2 FQNEAQ. Trimming took off 2 bases at V and 4 bases at J, with 14 bases between the two ends. As DNA, the CDR3 is TGTGCCAGCAGCTTACTGGGGAGGGTGATCTATGGCTACACCTTC. It codes for CASSLLGRVIYGYTF.

The gene calls are TRBV29-1 and TRBJ2-5; the D gene is possibly TRBD1 (6 bases). In germline, CDR1 is SQVTM, CDR2 ANQGSEA. V was pared by 5 bases and J by 1 base, with 14 bases between. CDR3 length equals 14 residues. The CDR3 region is CSVPPGQSQETQYF. CDR3 coding DNA: TGCAGCGTTCCCCCTGGACAGAGCCAAGAGACCCAGTACTTC.

The gene calls are TRBV30 and TRBJ2-2; D not certain. The V end was cut by 2 bases, the J end by 0 bases, with 10 bases between. The length of the CDR3 is 15 residues. The germline gives CDR1 GTSNPN, CDR2 SVGIG (reference sequence). CDR3 in amino acids: CAWSLHTANTGELFF. CDR3 nucleotide sequence: TGTGCCTGGAGTCTCCACACTGCGAACACCGGGGAGCTGTTTTTT.

Comments on this clone: The same CDR3 also results from other DNA sequences found in this sample. The V call is TRBV27, the J call TRBJ1-1, with 7 bases identical to TRBD1. The CDR3 totals 13 residues. V shed 4 bases and J 1 base; nucleotides not matched to a gene: 0. Looked up from germline, CDR1 is MNHEY and CDR2 is SMNVEV (reference sequence). CDR3 in amino acids: CASSYRGNTEAFF. The CDR3 DNA reads TGTGCCAGCAGTTACAGGGGGAACACTGAAGCTTTCTTT.